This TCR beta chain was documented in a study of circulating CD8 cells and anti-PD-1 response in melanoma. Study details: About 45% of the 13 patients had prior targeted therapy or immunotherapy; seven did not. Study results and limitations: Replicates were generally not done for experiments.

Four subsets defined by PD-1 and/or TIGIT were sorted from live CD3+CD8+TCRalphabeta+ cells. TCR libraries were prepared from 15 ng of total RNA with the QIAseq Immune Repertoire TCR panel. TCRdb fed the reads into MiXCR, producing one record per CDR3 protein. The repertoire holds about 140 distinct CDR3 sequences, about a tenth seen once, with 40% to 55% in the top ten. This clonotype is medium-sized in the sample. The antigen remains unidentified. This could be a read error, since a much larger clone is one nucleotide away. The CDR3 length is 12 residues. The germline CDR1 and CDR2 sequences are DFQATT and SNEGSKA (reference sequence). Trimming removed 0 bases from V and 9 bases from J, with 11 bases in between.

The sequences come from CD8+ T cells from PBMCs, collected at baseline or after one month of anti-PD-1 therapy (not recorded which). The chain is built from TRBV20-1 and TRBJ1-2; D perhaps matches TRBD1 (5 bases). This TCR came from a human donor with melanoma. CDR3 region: CSARELGASYTF. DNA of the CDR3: TGCAGTGCTAGAGAGCTAGGGGCGAGCTACACCTTC.